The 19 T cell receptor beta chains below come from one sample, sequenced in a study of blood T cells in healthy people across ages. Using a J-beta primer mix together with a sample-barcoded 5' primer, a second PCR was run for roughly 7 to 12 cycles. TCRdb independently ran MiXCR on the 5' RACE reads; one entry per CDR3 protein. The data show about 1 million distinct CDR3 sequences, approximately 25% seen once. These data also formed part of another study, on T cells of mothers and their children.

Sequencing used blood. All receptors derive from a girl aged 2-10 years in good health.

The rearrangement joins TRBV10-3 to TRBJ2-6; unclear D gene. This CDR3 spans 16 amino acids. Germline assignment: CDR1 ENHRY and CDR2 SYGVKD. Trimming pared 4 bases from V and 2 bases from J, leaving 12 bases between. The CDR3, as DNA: TGTGCCATCAGTGCCGGTCAGTCCCCTGGGGCCAACGTCCTGACTTTC. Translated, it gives CAISAGQSPGANVLTF.

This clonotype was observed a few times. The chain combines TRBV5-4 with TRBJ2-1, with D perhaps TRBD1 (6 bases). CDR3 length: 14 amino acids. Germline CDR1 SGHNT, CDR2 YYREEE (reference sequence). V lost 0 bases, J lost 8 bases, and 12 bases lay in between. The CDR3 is CASSLETGRYEQFF. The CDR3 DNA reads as TGTGCCAGCAGCTTGGAGACAGGTCGCTATGAGCAGTTCTTC.

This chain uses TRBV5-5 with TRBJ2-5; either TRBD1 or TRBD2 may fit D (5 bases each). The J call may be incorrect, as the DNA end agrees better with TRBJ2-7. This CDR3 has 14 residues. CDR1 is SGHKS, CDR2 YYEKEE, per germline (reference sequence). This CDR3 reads CASSRQGPQIEQYF. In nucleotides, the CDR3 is TGTGCCAGCAGCCGTCAGGGACCCCAGATCGAGCAGTACTTC.

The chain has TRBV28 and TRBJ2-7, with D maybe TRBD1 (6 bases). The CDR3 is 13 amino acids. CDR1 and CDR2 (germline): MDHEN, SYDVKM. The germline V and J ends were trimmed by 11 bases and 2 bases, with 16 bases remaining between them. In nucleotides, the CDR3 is TGTGCCTCAGCCCCGGCAGGGGCCTACGAGCAGTACTTC. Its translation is CASAPAGAYEQYF.

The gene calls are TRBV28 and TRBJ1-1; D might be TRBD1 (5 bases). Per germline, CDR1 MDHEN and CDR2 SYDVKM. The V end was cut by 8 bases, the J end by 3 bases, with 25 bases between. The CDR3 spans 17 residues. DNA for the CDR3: TGTGCCAGCGGCCCTCCCCGGGGGGTGGGCTTGGACACTGAAGCTTTCTTT. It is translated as CASGPPRGVGLDTEAFF.

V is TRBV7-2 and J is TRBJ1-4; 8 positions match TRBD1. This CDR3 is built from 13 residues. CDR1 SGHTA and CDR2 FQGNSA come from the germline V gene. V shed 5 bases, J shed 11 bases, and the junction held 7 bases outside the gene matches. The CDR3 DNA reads TGTGCCAGCAGCCAGGGGGCTACTAGGAAACTGTTTTTT. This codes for CASSQGATRKLFF.

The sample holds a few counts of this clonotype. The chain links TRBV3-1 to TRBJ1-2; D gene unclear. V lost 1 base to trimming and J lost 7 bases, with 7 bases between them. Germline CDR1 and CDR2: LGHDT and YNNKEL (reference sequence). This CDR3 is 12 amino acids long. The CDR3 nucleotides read TGTGCCAGCAGCCAAGGGGAGAGTGGCTACACCTTC. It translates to CASSQGESGYTF. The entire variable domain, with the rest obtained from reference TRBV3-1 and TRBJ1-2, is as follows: DTAVSQTPKYLVTQMGNDKSIKCEQNLGHDTMYWYKQDSKKFLKIMFSYNNKELIINETVPNRFSPKSPDKAHLNLHINSLELGDSAVYFCASSQGESGYTFGSGTRLTVV.

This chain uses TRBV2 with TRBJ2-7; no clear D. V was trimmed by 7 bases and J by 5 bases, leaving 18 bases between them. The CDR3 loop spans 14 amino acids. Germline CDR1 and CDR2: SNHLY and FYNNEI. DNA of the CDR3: TGTGCCAGCATTCCCCGGCCCTCCCTCGACGAGCAGTACTTC. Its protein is CASIPRPSLDEQYF. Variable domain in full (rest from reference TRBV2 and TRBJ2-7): EPEVTQTPSHQVTQMGQEVILRCVPISNHLYFYWYRQILGQKVEFLVSFYNNEISEKSEIFDDQFSVERPDGSNFTLKIRSTKLEDSAMYFCASIPRPSLDEQYFGPGTRLTVT.

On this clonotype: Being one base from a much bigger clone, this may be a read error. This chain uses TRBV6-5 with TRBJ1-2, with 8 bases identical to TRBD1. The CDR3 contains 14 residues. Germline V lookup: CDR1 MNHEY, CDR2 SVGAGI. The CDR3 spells CTSSSLQGVYGYTF. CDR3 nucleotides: TGTACCAGCAGTTCTCTACAGGGGGTCTATGGCTACACCTTC.

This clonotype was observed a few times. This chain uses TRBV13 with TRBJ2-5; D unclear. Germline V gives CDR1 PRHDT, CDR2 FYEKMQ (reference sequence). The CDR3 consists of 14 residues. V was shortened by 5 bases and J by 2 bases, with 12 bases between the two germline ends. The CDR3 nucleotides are TGTGCCAGCAGCCCCTTGAGACTTCAAGAGACCCAGTACTTC. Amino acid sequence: CASSPLRLQETQYF.

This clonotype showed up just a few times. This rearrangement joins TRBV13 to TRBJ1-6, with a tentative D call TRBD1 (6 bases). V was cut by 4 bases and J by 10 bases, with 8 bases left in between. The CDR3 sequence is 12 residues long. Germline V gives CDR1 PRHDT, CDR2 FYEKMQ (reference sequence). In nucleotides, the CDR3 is TGTGCCAGCAGCTCAGGGGAATCACCCCTCCACTTT. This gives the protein CASSSGESPLHF.

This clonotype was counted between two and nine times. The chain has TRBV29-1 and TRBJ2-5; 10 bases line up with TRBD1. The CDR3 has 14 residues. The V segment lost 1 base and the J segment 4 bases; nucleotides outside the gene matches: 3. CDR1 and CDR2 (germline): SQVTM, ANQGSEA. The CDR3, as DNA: TGCAGCGTTGAAGTCCGGGACAGGGGAGAGACCCAGTACTTC. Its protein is CSVEVRDRGETQYF.

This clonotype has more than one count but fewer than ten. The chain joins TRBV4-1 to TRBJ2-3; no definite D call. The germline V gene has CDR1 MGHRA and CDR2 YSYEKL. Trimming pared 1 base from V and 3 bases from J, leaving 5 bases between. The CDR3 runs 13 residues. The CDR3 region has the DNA TGCGCCAGCAGCCAAGGCGAAACAGATACGCAGTATTTT. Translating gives CASSQGETDTQYF.

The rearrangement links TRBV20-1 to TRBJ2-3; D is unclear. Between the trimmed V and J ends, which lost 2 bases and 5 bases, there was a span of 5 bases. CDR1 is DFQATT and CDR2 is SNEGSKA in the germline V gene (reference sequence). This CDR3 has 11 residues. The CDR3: CSARMKDTQYF. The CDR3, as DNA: TGCAGTGCTAGAATGAAAGATACGCAGTATTTT.

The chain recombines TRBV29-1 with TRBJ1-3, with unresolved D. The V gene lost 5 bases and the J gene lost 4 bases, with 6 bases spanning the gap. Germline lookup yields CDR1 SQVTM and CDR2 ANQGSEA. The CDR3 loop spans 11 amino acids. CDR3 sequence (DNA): TGCAGCGTTTGGTGGGGAAACACCATATATTTT. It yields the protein CSVWWGNTIYF.

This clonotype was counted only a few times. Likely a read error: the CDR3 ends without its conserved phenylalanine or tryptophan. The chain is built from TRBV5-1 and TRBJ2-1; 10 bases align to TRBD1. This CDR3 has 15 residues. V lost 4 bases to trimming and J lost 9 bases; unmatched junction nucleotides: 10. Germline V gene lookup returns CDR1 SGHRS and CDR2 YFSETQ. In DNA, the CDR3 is TGCGCCAGCAGCCTCGGGACAGGGGTCTTCGCTGAGCAGTTCTCC. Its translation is CASSLGTGVFAEQFS.

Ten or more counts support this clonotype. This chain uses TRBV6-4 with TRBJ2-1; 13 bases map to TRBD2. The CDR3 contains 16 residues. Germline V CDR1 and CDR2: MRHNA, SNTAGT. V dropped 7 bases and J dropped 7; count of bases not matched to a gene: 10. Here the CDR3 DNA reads TGTGCCAGCACCATACCGGGACTAGCGGGACGTAATGAGCAGTTCTTC. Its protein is CASTIPGLAGRNEQFF.

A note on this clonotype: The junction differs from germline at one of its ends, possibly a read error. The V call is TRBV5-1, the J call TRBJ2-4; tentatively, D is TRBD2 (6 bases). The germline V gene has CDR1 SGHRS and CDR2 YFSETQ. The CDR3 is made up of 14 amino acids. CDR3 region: CAGSLEGGENIQYF. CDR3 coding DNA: TGCGCCGGCAGCTTGGAAGGAGGGGAAAACATTCAGTACTTC.

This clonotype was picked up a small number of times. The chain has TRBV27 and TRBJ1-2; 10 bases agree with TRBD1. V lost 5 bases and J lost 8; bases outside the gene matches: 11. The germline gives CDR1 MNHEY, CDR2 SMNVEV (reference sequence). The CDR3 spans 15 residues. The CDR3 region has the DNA TGTGCCAGCAGTGGATCGACAGGGGGCTTTGAGGGCTACACCTTC. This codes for CASSGSTGGFEGYTF.